This TCR beta chain was sequenced for a study of cytomegalovirus exposure and HLA in healthy donors. Findings and limits, study-wide: A missense DCLRE1C variant was associated with V- and J-gene trimming of TCR beta chains in a later analysis, and an independent cohort replicated the association. In a later analysis, roughly 17,000 TCR beta sequences were associated with HLA alleles at 0.05 false discovery rate.

PCR amplification relied on 60 Vbeta primers (plus 13 Jbeta primers). Sequencing was performed with immunoSEQ multiplex PCR; in TCRdb, only in-frame clones are kept and a portion is missing. The sample includes about 20,000 clones. A note on this clone: Its antigen remains unknown.

V was clipped by 3 bases and J by 3 bases; unmatched bases: 14. Per the germline V gene, CDR1 is KGHSH and CDR2 is LQKENI. The CDR3 covers 18 residues. Sequenced sample: PBMCs. The receptor was derived from a man in his sixties in good health and CMV-seropositive. J is TRBJ1-2 and V is TRBV18, with 9 bases lining up with TRBD1. CDR3 sequence reads: CASSPSRLQGADYYGYTF. The DNA of the CDR3 is TGTGCCAGCTCACCTAGCAGACTACAGGGGGCCGACTACTATGGCTACACCTTC.